What follows describes a single TCR beta chain. Its specificity is not known. The CDR3 runs 13 residues. V was trimmed by 5 bases and J by 6 bases, leaving 11 bases between them. Germline V lookup: CDR1 KGHSH, CDR2 LQKENI. Amplification used 60 Vbeta primers and 13 Jbeta primers. TCRdb's table, derived via immunoSEQ multiplex PCR, lists solely in-frame clones and lacks some. Its clone listing holds over 100,000 clones. The sample comes from a study of cytomegalovirus exposure and HLA in healthy donors. The study, taken as a whole, reports: Diagnosis of cytomegalovirus status made by the classifier reportedly showed high specificity and sensitivity.

What was sequenced was PBMCs. V and J are TRBV18 and TRBJ2-1; tentative D call: TRBD1 (6 bases). The sequence derives from a man aged 35 to 55 in good health and CMV-seropositive. The CDR3 DNA sequence: TGTGCCAGCTCAGAGGGGGTCTCCAATGAGCAGTTCTTC. Protein sequence: CASSEGVSNEQFF.